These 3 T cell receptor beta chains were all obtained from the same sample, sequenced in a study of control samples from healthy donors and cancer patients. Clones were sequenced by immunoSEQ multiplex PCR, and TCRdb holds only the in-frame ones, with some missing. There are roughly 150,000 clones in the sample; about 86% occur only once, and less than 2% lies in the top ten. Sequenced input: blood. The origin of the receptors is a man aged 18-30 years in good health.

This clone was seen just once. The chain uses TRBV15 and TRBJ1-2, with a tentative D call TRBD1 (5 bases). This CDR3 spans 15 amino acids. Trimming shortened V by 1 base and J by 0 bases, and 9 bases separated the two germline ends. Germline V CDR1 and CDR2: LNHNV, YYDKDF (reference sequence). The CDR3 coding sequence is TGTGCCACCAGCAGAGGAGGGGTTTCTAACTATGGCTACACCTTC. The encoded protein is CATSRGGVSNYGYTF.

The CDR3 coding sequence is TGTGCCAGCAGCTTAGTGGGGATGGGCACAGATACGCAGTATTTT. Translating it yields CASSLVGMGTDTQYF. This rearrangement joins TRBV7-6 to TRBJ2-3; no definite D call. The CDR3 spans 15 residues. Germline assignment: CDR1 SGHVS and CDR2 FNYEAQ. The V and J ends lost 1 base and 1 base respectively, with 9 bases between them.

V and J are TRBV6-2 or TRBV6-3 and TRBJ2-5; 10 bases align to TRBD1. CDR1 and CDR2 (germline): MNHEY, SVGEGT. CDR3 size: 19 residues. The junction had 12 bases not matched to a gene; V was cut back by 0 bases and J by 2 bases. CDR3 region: CASSYSIVGRTGGQETQYF. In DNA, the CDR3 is TGTGCCAGCAGTTACTCAATCGTGGGTCGGACAGGGGGGCAAGAGACCCAGTACTTC.